The 15 T cell receptor beta chains reported below all come from one sample, sequenced in a study of T cells in Graves' hyperthyroidism and ophthalmopathy. TCR beta CDR3 sequences were amplified from RNA transcripts. HTBI primers were used for first-round RT-PCR of the TCR CDR3. TCRdb independently ran MiXCR on the multiplex PCR reads; one entry per CDR3 protein. Among around 480,000 distinct CDR3 sequences, roughly an eighth were seen once, and the ten largest hold around 17%. The specimen was blood. Every receptor here comes from a woman in her late teens or twenties with Graves' hyperthyroidism.

The chain uses TRBV5-1 and TRBJ2-1, with D perhaps TRBD1 or TRBD2 (6 bases each). This CDR3 comprises 13 residues. V was shortened by 3 bases and J by 15 bases, with 19 bases between the two germline ends. Germline V CDR1 and CDR2: SGHRS, YFSETQ. Written as DNA, the CDR3 is TGCGCCAGCAGCTACATTCGACAGGAGGGGCTGTTCTTC. Translated: CASSYIRQEGLFF.

The chain has TRBV5-1 and TRBJ1-2; D is perhaps TRBD1 (5 bases). Deletions cut 0 bases from V and 8 bases from J, with 11 bases between. CDR3 length equals 13 residues. Looked up from germline, CDR1 is SGHRS and CDR2 is YFSETQ. CDR3 sequence reads: CASSLGPGRGYTF. The DNA of the CDR3 is TGCGCCAGCAGCTTGGGACCAGGGCGCGGCTACACCTTC.

This clonotype was seen a single time. With a much larger clone just one base away, this may be a read error. CDR3 in amino acids: CASSRDDHEAFF. CDR3 bases: TGCGCCAGCAGCCGCGACGACCATGAAGCTTTCTTT. The chain is built from TRBV5-1 and TRBJ1-1; D is unresolved. This CDR3 has 12 residues. Looked up from germline, CDR1 is SGHRS and CDR2 is YFSETQ. With 4 bases removed from V and 7 bases from J, the gap between germline ends came to 11 bases.

The chain combines TRBV9 with TRBJ2-1; TRBD2 agrees at 7 bases. Germline V gene sequence: CDR1 SGDLS, CDR2 YYNGEE. With 5 bases clipped from V and 7 bases from J, the junction kept 12 bases outside the gene matches. The CDR3 has 15 amino acids. CDR3 sequence: CASSLLADPGNEQFF. DNA of the CDR3: TGTGCCAGCAGTCTTCTAGCGGACCCTGGGAATGAGCAGTTCTTC.

The sample holds a few counts of this clonotype. A read error may account for a junction end that differs from germline. This chain joins TRBV20-1 and TRBJ1-1, with 10 bases lining up with TRBD1. Germline-derived CDR1 and CDR2 are DFQATT and SNEGSKA (reference sequence). CDR3 size: 14 residues. This CDR3 is CGAPDRGRDTEAFF. The CDR3 nucleotides read TGCGGTGCACCAGACAGGGGGCGGGACACTGAAGCTTTCTTT.

The CDR3 sequence is CASRRQTSGRFDEQYF. The CDR3 region has the DNA TGTGCCAGCAGGAGACAGACTAGCGGGAGATTCGACGAGCAGTACTTC. The chain is built from TRBV6-1 and TRBJ2-7, with 12 bases fitting TRBD2. V trimming: 6 bases; J trimming: 5 bases; junction bases outside the gene matches: 11. There are 16 residues in the CDR3. From germline, CDR1 is MNHNS and CDR2 SASEGT.

This clonotype has just a few counts. This may be a read error, as it is one base from a much larger clone. The rearrangement joins TRBV3-1 to TRBJ2-1; possibly TRBD1 for D (6 bases). Germline CDR1 reads LGHDT; CDR2 reads YNNKEL (reference sequence). The V end was cut by 5 bases, the J end by 13 bases, with 21 bases between. The CDR3 loop spans 14 amino acids. The CDR3 DNA sequence: TGTGCCAGCAGCATACCGGGACACCGGTTTGATCAGTTCTTC. It is translated as CASSIPGHRFDQFF.

In its sample, this clonotype was seen many times. The J gene is TRBJ2-7, the V gene TRBV13; D perhaps matches TRBD2 (7 bases). V was pared by 2 bases and J by 3 bases, with 29 bases between. From germline, CDR1 is PRHDT and CDR2 FYEKMQ (reference sequence). The CDR3 loop spans 20 amino acids. The CDR3 DNA reads as TGTGCCAGCAGCTTACGGCCTAAATCGGGGGCTAGCGGAGCTCGCTACGAGCAGTACTTC. Its protein product is CASSLRPKSGASGARYEQYF.

This clonotype was counted ten times or more. This chain joins TRBV2 and TRBJ2-4, with 12 bases matching TRBD2. The J segment lost 9 bases and the V segment lost 6 bases, leaving 3 bases of the junction unmatched. There are 13 residues in the CDR3. Germline-derived CDR1 and CDR2 are SNHLY and FYNNEI. CDR3 residues: CASRTSGGGIQYF. DNA of the CDR3: TGTGCCAGCAGGACTAGCGGGGGAGGCATTCAGTACTTC. Drawing the rest from reference TRBV2 and TRBJ2-4, the complete variable domain is EPEVTQTPSHQVTQMGQEVILRCVPISNHLYFYWYRQILGQKVEFLVSFYNNEISEKSEIFDDQFSVERPDGSNFTLKIRSTKLEDSAMYFCASRTSGGGIQYFGAGTRLSVL.

This clonotype was seen ten or more times. The rearrangement uses TRBV6-2 or TRBV6-3 and TRBJ1-2, with D tentatively TRBD1 (5 bases). V was clipped by 0 bases and J by 4 bases, with 9 bases between them. This CDR3 region has 14 residues. Germline V CDR1 and CDR2: MNHEY, SVGEGT. CDR3: CASSYSRQRYGYTF. The DNA of the CDR3 is TGTGCCAGCAGTTACTCGAGACAGCGCTATGGCTACACCTTC.

The CDR3 DNA sequence: TGTGCCAGCAGTTTCTCCCCCCCCGGAGTTAATGAGCAGTTCTTC. Translating gives CASSFSPPGVNEQFF. The chain links TRBV12-3 or TRBV12-4 to TRBJ2-1; unclear D gene. Trimming took 3 bases from V and 7 from J, leaving 16 bases between them. This CDR3 region has 15 residues.

The table lists this clonotype with many counts. V is TRBV3-1 and J is TRBJ2-1; TRBD2 aligns across 7 bases. J lost 6 bases, V lost 0 bases, and 14 bases had no gene match. The length of the CDR3 is 18 residues. Germline V CDR1 and CDR2: LGHDT, YNNKEL (reference sequence). The CDR3 DNA follows: TGTGCCAGCAGCCAAGATGCCTACGGGGGGAGGTCTGGCAATGAGCAGTTCTTC. Its translation: CASSQDAYGGRSGNEQFF.

This clonotype was seen many times. The chain uses TRBV2 and TRBJ1-3; no clear D. In germline, CDR1 is SNHLY, CDR2 FYNNEI. The V end was cut by 6 bases, the J end by 0 bases, with 3 bases between. The CDR3 sequence is 12 residues long. CDR3 amino acids: CASRNSGNTIYF. CDR3 DNA: TGTGCCAGCAGAAACTCTGGAAACACCATATATTTT.

This clonotype was seen at least ten times. The V call is TRBV30, the J call TRBJ2-6, with D perhaps TRBD2 (6 bases). This CDR3 comprises 16 residues. Germline V gives CDR1 GTSNPN, CDR2 SVGIG (reference sequence). The germline V and J ends were trimmed by 0 bases and 1 base, with 10 bases remaining between them. The CDR3 spells CAWSVHGGSGANVLTF. The CDR3, as DNA: TGTGCCTGGAGTGTCCATGGGGGGTCTGGGGCCAACGTCCTGACTTTC.

This clonotype was seen many times. The chain uses TRBV10-3 and TRBJ2-7, with D tentatively TRBD1 (5 bases). The V gene lost 4 bases and the J gene lost 0 bases, with 10 bases spanning the gap. Germline V gene data show CDR1 as ENHRY and CDR2 as SYGVKD. The CDR3 has 14 residues. CDR3 region: CAISVQESSYEQYF. Written as DNA, the CDR3 is TGTGCCATCAGTGTACAGGAGAGCTCCTACGAGCAGTACTTC.